Shown below are 30 T cell receptor beta chains from a single sample sequenced in a study of synovial regulatory T cells in juvenile arthritis. Only in-frame clones appear in the TCRdb table, and some are missing; sequencing was by immunoSEQ multiplex PCR. Found here are 9,500 to 10,000 clones; the top ten clones hold 0.95% to 1%. The sequenced material came from Treg cells from blood. Subset reported: remaining (HLA-DR-negative) circulating blood Treg cells. The source is a donor aged 2 to 35 with juvenile idiopathic arthritis.

V and J are TRBV4-1 and TRBJ2-3; the TRBD1 assignment by TCRdb is unverifiable without DNA. There are 14 residues in the CDR3. No DNA is recorded. The germline CDR1 and CDR2 sequences are MGHRA and YSYEKL. The CDR3: CASSHFDRGDTQYF.

The rearrangement joins TRBV7-2 to TRBJ2-7; TCRdb's assignment of TRBD1 cannot be checked, as there is no DNA. Germline CDR1 SGHTA, CDR2 FQGNSA. This CDR3 region has 13 residues. The entry carries no DNA sequence. The CDR3 sequence is CASSSQQGYEQYF.

The rearrangement links TRBV6-5 to TRBJ2-7; there is no DNA to check the TCRdb D call of TRBD1. Looked up from germline, CDR1 is MNHEY and CDR2 is SVGAGI. This CDR3 contains 15 residues. DNA was not recorded. The CDR3 sequence: CASRSDRGSSYEQYF.

The rearrangement links TRBV6-5 to TRBJ1-2. The germline CDR1 and CDR2 sequences are MNHEY and SVGAGI. The CDR3 sequence is 12 residues long. The protein alone is recorded here. CDR3 in amino acids: CASRGVLSGYTF.

The V gene is TRBV19, the J gene TRBJ1-5. Germline assignment: CDR1 LNHDA and CDR2 SQIVND (reference sequence). CDR3 length equals 14 residues. The DNA is unrecorded. The CDR3 protein is CASTRGTRGQPQHF.

The rearrangement uses TRBV19 and TRBJ2-7; TCRdb calls TRBD1, which cannot be checked without DNA. The germline V gene has CDR1 LNHDA and CDR2 SQIVND (reference sequence). This CDR3 region has 14 residues. No DNA appears here. The CDR3 region is CASSTTTGGYEQYF.

V gene TRBV28 combines with J gene TRBJ1-1. The CDR3 totals 11 residues. No DNA is listed. Germline CDR1 and CDR2: MDHEN and SYDVKM. The CDR3 region is CASVEGRGAFF.

The V call is TRBV12-5, the J call TRBJ2-2; the D call of TRBD2 rests on TCRdb alone, since no DNA is present to check it. This CDR3 contains 15 residues. A DNA sequence was not provided. Looked up from germline, CDR1 is LGHNT and CDR2 is FRNRAP. The CDR3 here is CASGLKLANTGELFF.

V gene TRBV5-1 combines with J gene TRBJ1-1. Germline loops: CDR1 SGHRS, CDR2 YFSETQ. There are 17 residues in the CDR3. No DNA appears here. CDR3 amino acids: CASSLARMEGLNTEAFF.

The CDR3 sequence is CASSLAGTTRRPEAFF. The V and J genes are TRBV5-1 and TRBJ1-1; no DNA is available, so the TRBD1 call from TCRdb remains unchecked. Germline lookup yields CDR1 SGHRS and CDR2 YFSETQ. CDR3 length: 16 residues. The coding DNA is unavailable.

V and J are TRBV6-5 and TRBJ2-7; TCRdb proposes TRBD2, but this gene call is untestable without DNA. Germline-derived CDR1 and CDR2 are MNHEY and SVGAGI. The CDR3 is 13 amino acids. No DNA is recorded. The CDR3 region is CASSFGGLYEQYF.

The V gene is TRBV18, the J gene TRBJ1-4; the D gene TCRdb calls, TRBD1, cannot be checked with no DNA. Germline V CDR1 and CDR2: KGHSH, LQKENI. This CDR3 has 16 amino acids. No DNA sequence is on record. The CDR3 spells CASSPWGVGHNEKLFF.

The chain combines TRBV19 with TRBJ2-7; TCRdb indicates TRBD1, and absent DNA this call remains unverified. CDR3 length: 15 amino acids. No DNA sequence was recorded. The germline CDR1 and CDR2 sequences are LNHDA and SQIVND (reference sequence). CDR3 amino acids: CASSPPHRQVDEQYF.

The chain carries TRBV19 and TRBJ1-5; TCRdb selects TRBD1, and the lack of DNA leaves this call unchecked. Germline assignment: CDR1 LNHDA and CDR2 SQIVND (reference sequence). The CDR3 consists of 21 residues. The entry carries no DNA sequence. The CDR3 reads CASSVRSGQGIPGGVNQPQHF.

This chain links TRBV4-3 with TRBJ1-2; the D call from TCRdb, TRBD1, cannot be confirmed without DNA. The CDR3 contains 14 residues. No DNA sequence is on record. The V gene's germline CDR1 is LGHNA and CDR2 YSLEER. CDR3 residues: CASSQEWANYGYTF.

V usage is TRBV19 and J usage is TRBJ2-4. Germline CDR1 and CDR2: LNHDA and SQIVND (reference sequence). The CDR3 has 14 amino acids. The DNA is not on file. This CDR3 reads CASSIRGFKNIQYF.

This sequence joins TRBV27 and TRBJ1-4; the TRBD1 assignment by TCRdb is unverifiable without DNA. The CDR3 has 15 amino acids. The coding DNA is unavailable. Germline V gene sequence: CDR1 MNHEY, CDR2 SMNVEV (reference sequence). CDR3 sequence reads: CASSFVSRSNEKLFF. The full variable domain, rest sourced from reference TRBV27 and TRBJ1-4, is EAQVTQNPRYLITVTGKKLTVTCSQNMNHEYMSWYRQDPGLGLRQIYYSMNVEVTDKGDVPEGYKVSRKEKRNFPLILESPSPNQTSLYFCASSFVSRSNEKLFFGSGTQLSVL.

The rearrangement uses TRBV6-5 and TRBJ1-3; TCRdb lists TRBD1, though no DNA is available to test this call. This CDR3 spans 16 amino acids. No coding sequence is recorded. Germline CDR1 is MNHEY and CDR2 is SVGAGI. The CDR3 sequence is CASSYSVPGVGNTIYF.

This chain connects TRBV21-1 to TRBJ1-5. TRBV21-1 is given as a pseudogene. This CDR3 is 16 amino acids long. The protein alone is recorded here. The chain's CDR3 is CASSPGGLNSNQPQHF.

The chain recombines TRBV19 with TRBJ1-5. Germline V gene lookup returns CDR1 LNHDA and CDR2 SQIVND (reference sequence). The CDR3 length is 17 residues. No DNA has been recorded. The CDR3 sequence is CASSMARAGISNQPQHF. Based on the CDR3 plus reference TRBV19 and TRBJ1-5, the full variable domain is DGGITQSPKYLFRKEGQNVTLSCEQNLNHDAMYWYRQDPGQGLRLIYYSQIVNDFQKGDIAEGYSVSREKKESFPLTVTSAQKNPTAFYLCASSMARAGISNQPQHFGDGTRLSIL.

The chain is built from TRBV4-3 and TRBJ2-2; with no DNA, the TCRdb D assignment of TRBD2 cannot be verified. CDR3 size: 15 residues. Only the protein sequence is given. From germline, CDR1 is LGHNA and CDR2 YSLEER. CDR3 residues: CASSQEPGGTGELFF.

The V call is TRBV18, the J call TRBJ2-5; TCRdb reports TRBD1, a call that lacks DNA to check it against. This CDR3 contains 14 residues. Nucleotide data are not available. Germline V gives CDR1 KGHSH, CDR2 LQKENI. Here the CDR3 reads CASSPRQGAETQYF.

The rearrangement links TRBV5-1 to TRBJ1-1. Per the germline V gene, CDR1 is SGHRS and CDR2 is YFSETQ. The CDR3 length is 16 residues. No DNA is recorded. CDR3 protein: CASRTGAVGLLPEAFF.

The rearrangement links TRBV19 to TRBJ1-1. CDR3 length: 19 residues. No coding sequence is recorded. Germline assignment: CDR1 LNHDA and CDR2 SQIVND (reference sequence). The CDR3: CASSIKVSPRPQKDTEAFF. Filled out from reference TRBV19 and TRBJ1-1, the complete variable domain reads DGGITQSPKYLFRKEGQNVTLSCEQNLNHDAMYWYRQDPGQGLRLIYYSQIVNDFQKGDIAEGYSVSREKKESFPLTVTSAQKNPTAFYLCASSIKVSPRPQKDTEAFFGQGTRLTVV.

This chain links TRBV18 with TRBJ1-1; with no DNA, the TCRdb D assignment of TRBD1 cannot be verified. The CDR3 is 16 amino acids. No DNA is recorded. Germline-derived CDR1 and CDR2 are KGHSH and LQKENI. The CDR3 loop reads CASSPLRTGQNTEAFF.

This chain links TRBV10-3 with TRBJ1-4. This CDR3 spans 15 amino acids. Only the protein is on record. The V gene's germline CDR1 is ENHRY and CDR2 SYGVKD. The chain's CDR3 is CAISEFQGELAKLFF.

The chain is built from TRBV18 and TRBJ2-7; no DNA is available, so the TRBD1 call from TCRdb remains unchecked. Germline CDR1 KGHSH, CDR2 LQKENI. The CDR3 loop spans 14 amino acids. The nucleotide record is missing. The chain's CDR3 is CASSPQGASYEQYF.

This chain uses TRBV19 with TRBJ2-5; the D call of TRBD1 rests on TCRdb alone, since no DNA is present to check it. The CDR3 is 14 amino acids. No DNA has been recorded. Germline-derived CDR1 and CDR2 are LNHDA and SQIVND (reference sequence). CDR3 sequence reads: CASSMMVQSETQYF.

The V gene is TRBV27, the J gene TRBJ1-5; the TCRdb D gene call, TRBD1, has no DNA to confirm it. CDR3 length: 15 residues. No DNA accompanies this entry. Germline CDR1 and CDR2: MNHEY and SMNVEV (reference sequence). This CDR3 is CASSTGTGSSEPQHF.

The genes are TRBV19 and TRBJ1-5; the D call from TCRdb, TRBD1, cannot be confirmed without DNA. In germline, CDR1 is LNHDA, CDR2 SQIVND (reference sequence). CDR3 size: 16 residues. No DNA is listed. The chain's CDR3 is CASSIDRGRSNQPQHF.